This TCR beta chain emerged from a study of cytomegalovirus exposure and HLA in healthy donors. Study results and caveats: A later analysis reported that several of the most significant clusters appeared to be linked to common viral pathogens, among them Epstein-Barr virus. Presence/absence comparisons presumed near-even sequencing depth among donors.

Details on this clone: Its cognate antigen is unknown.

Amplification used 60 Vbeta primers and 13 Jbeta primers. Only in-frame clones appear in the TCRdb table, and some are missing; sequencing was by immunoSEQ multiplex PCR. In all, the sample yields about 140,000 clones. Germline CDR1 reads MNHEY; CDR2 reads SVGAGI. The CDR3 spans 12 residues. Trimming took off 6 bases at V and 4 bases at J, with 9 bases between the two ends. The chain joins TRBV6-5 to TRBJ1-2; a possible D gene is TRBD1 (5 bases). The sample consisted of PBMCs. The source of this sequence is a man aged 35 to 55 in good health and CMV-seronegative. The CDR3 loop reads CASSLDSYGYTF. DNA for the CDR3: TGTGCCAGCAGCTTAGACAGCTATGGCTACACCTTC.